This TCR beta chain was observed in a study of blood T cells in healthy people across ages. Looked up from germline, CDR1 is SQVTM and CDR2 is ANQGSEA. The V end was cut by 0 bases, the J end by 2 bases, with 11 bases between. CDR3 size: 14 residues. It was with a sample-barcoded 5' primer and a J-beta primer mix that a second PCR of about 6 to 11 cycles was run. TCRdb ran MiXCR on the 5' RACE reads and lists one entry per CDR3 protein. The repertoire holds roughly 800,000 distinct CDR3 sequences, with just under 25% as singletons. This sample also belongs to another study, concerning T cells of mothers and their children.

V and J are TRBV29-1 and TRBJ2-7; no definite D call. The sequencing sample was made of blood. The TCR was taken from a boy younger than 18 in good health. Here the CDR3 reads CSVEDSGGTYEQYF. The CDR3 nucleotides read TGCAGCGTTGAAGATTCGGGCGGCACCTACGAGCAGTACTTC.